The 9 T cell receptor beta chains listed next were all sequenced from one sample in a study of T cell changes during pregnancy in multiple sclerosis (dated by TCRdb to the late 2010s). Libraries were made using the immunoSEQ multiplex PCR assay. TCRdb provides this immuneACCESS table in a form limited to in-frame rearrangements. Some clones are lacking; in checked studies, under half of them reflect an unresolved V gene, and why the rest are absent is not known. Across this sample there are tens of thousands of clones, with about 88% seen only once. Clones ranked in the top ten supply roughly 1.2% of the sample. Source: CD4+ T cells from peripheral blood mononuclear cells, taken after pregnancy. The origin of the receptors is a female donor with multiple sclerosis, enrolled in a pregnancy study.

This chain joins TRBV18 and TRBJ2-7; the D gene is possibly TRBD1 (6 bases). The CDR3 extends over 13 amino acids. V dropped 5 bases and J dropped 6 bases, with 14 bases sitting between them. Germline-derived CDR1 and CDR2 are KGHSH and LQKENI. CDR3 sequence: CASSTGNSLEQYF. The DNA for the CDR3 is TGTGCCAGCTCAACAGGGAATTCCCTCGAGCAGTACTTC.

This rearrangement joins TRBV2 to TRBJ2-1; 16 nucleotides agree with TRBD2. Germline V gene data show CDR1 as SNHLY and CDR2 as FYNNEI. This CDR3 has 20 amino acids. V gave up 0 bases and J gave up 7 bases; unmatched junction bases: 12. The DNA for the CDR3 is TGTGCCAGCAGTGAAGCTTACGGGACTAGCGGGAGGGGGATCTCGAATGAGCAGTTCTTC. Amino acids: CASSEAYGTSGRGISNEQFF.

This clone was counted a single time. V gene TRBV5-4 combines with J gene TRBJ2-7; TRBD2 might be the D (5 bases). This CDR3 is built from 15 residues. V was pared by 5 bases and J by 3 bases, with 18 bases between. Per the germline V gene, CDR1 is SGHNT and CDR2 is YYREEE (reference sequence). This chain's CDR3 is CASSPSVGGVYEQYF. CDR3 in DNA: TGTGCCAGCAGTCCGTCGGTCGGAGGCGTCTACGAGCAGTACTTC.

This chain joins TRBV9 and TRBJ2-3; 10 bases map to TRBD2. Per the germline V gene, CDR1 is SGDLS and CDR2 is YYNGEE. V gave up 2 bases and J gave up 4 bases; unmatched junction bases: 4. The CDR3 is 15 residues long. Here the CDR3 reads CASSVSGGGPDTQYF. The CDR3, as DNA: TGTGCCAGCAGCGTCAGCGGGGGGGGCCCAGATACGCAGTATTTT. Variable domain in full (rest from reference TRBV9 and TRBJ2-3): DSGVTQTPKHLITATGQRVTLRCSPRSGDLSVYWYQQSLDQGLQFLIQYYNGEERAKGNILERFSAQQFPDLHSELNLSSLELGDSALYFCASSVSGGGPDTQYFGPGTRLTVL.

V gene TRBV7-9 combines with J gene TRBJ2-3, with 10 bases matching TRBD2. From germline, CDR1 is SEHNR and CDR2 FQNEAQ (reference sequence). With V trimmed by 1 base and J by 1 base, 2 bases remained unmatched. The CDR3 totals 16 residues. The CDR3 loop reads CASSLGLAGGTDTQYF. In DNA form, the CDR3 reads TGTGCCAGCAGCTTAGGTCTAGCGGGAGGCACAGATACGCAGTATTTT.

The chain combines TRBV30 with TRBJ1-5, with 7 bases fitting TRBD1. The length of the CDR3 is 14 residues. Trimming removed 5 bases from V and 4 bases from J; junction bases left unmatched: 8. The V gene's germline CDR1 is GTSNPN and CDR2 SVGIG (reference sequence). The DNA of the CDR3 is TGTGCCTGGGGAACCGGGACAGCTAATCAGCCCCAGCATTTT. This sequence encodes CAWGTGTANQPQHF.

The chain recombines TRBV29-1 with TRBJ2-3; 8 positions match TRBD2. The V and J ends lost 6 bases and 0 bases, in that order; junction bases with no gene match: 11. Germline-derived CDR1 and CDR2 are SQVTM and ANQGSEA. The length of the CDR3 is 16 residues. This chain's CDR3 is CSVSGSLRYSTDTQYF. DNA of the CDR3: TGCAGCGTAAGCGGGAGCTTACGTTACAGCACAGATACGCAGTATTTT.

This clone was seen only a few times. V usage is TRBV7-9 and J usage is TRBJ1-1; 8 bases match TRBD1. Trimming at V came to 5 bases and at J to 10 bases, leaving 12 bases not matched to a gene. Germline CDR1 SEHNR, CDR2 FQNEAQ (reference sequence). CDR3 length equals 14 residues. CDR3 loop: CASSPGQAPEGAFF. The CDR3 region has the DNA TGTGCCAGCAGCCCGGGACAGGCCCCTGAGGGAGCTTTCTTT.

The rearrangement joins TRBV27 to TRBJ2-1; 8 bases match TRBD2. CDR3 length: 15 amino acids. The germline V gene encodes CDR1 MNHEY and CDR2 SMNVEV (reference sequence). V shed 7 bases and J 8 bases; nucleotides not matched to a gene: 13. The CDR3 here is CASIEQAGARYEQFF. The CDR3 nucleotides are TGTGCCAGCATAGAGCAAGCGGGAGCTAGGTATGAGCAGTTCTTC.